This TCR beta chain was profiled in a study of shared clonotypes between healthy human individuals. Study conclusions and caveats: Generation probability values for non-shared clonotypes were lower than those for clonotypes shared by all four donors.

Every immunoSEQ plate was one replicate of a subset's evenly spread DNA. DNA at 200 ng, 25,000 to 35,000 T cell genomes, went into sorted-subset replicate PCRs. Only in-frame clones appear in the TCRdb table, and some are missing; sequencing was by immunoSEQ multiplex PCR. Here the sample spans a few million clones, approximately 94% being singletons. The length of the CDR3 is 14 residues. The V and J ends lost 5 bases and 4 bases, in that order; junction bases with no gene match: 6. Per the germline V gene, CDR1 is SGHRS and CDR2 is YFSETQ. Division of CD4+ cells produced a CD45RA+ naive subset and a CD45RA-negative memory subset. As regards this clone: Antigen unknown.

This receptor was obtained from a man aged 18 to 35 in good health. The chain recombines TRBV5-1 with TRBJ1-5; 7 nucleotides agree with TRBD1. Input material: naive CD4+ T cells sorted from blood. The sample's subset: CD45RA+ positively selected. CDR3 bases: TGCGCCAGCAGTTCTACAGGGGAGAATCAGCCCCAGCATTTT. Protein sequence: CASSSTGENQPQHF.